The 24 T cell receptor beta chains given below trace back to one sample, sequenced in a study of shared clonotypes between healthy human individuals. Data came from immunoSEQ multiplex PCR; TCRdb stores just in-frame clones and leaves some out. The sample records about a million clones, roughly 80% being singletons. The sequenced sample was memory CD4+ T cells from PBMCs. Sample subset: CD45RA-negative fraction. The receptors derive from a man aged 18 to 30 in good health. Some clones in this sample may be carry-over from other donors' samples.

This chain connects TRBV28 to TRBJ1-2, with D unclear. Germline CDR1 reads MDHEN; CDR2 reads SYDVKM. V shed 7 bases and J shed 7 bases, with 16 bases lying between them. This CDR3 region has 13 residues. The CDR3 sequence: CASTPTQAPGYTF. The CDR3 nucleotides are TGTGCCAGCACCCCAACCCAGGCCCCTGGCTACACCTTC.

The chain employs TRBV6-1 and TRBJ1-1; no firm D call. From germline, CDR1 is MNHNS and CDR2 SASEGT. V was clipped by 1 base and J by 10 bases, with 7 bases between them. This CDR3 has 11 residues. In DNA form, the CDR3 reads TGTGCCAGCAGTGAAGTGGTGGGAGCTTTCTTT. Encoded protein: CASSEVVGAFF.

This sequence joins TRBV10-3 and TRBJ2-5; 8 bases match TRBD2. TRBJ2-7 matches the DNA end more closely, so the J call is doubtful. The CDR3 covers 13 residues. The V gene's germline CDR1 is ENHRY and CDR2 SYGVKD. The CDR3 spells CAIRSGSKDEQYF. The CDR3 DNA reads as TGTGCCATCAGGAGCGGGAGCAAGGACGAGCAGTACTTC.

To note about this clone: Relative to the germline gene, one junction end is altered; a read error may explain this. In DNA, the CDR3 is TGTGCTAGCAGCTTAGCGTTATCCCCGCAGCACAATGAGCAGTTCTTC. It codes for CASSLALSPQHNEQFF. The V call is TRBV7-7, the J call TRBJ2-1; possibly TRBD2 for D (5 bases). CDR3 length: 16 residues. CDR1 is SSHAT and CDR2 is FNYEAQ in the germline V gene (reference sequence).

This clone appeared a few times. This chain links TRBV10-3 with TRBJ1-1; no definite D call. CDR3 size: 15 residues. V lost 0 bases and J lost 0, with 8 bases in between. Germline CDR1 and CDR2: ENHRY and SYGVKD. CDR3 sequence reads: CAISESMVLNTEAFF. CDR3 bases: TGTGCCATCAGTGAGTCGATGGTTCTGAACACTGAAGCTTTCTTT.

This sequence joins TRBV9 and TRBJ2-3; 14 bases agree with TRBD2. CDR3 size: 20 residues. The ends lost 2 bases at V and 0 bases at J; junction bases unmatched: 11. Per germline, CDR1 SGDLS and CDR2 YYNGEE. CDR3: CASSVDGLAGGEPSTDTQYF. The CDR3 nucleotides are TGTGCCAGCAGCGTCGATGGACTAGCGGGAGGCGAGCCAAGCACAGATACGCAGTATTTT. Full variable domain (outside the CDR3, taken from reference TRBV9 and TRBJ2-3): DSGVTQTPKHLITATGQRVTLRCSPRSGDLSVYWYQQSLDQGLQFLIQYYNGEERAKGNILERFSAQQFPDLHSELNLSSLELGDSALYFCASSVDGLAGGEPSTDTQYFGPGTRLTVL.

This clone was found a few times. The J gene is TRBJ1-2, the V gene TRBV5-4; D unclear. The CDR3 spans 13 residues. Germline V CDR1 and CDR2: SGHNT, YYREEE (reference sequence). V was clipped by 4 bases and J by 4 bases, with 11 bases between them. DNA for the CDR3: TGTGCCAGCAGCCAGGACGGCTTCTATGGCTACACCTTC. It codes for CASSQDGFYGYTF. The full variable domain, with the rest looked up from reference TRBV5-4 and TRBJ1-2, is ETGVTQSPTHLIKTRGQQVTLRCSSQSGHNTVSWYQQALGQGPQFIFQYYREEENGRGNFPPRFSGLQFPNYSSELNVNALELDDSALYLCASSQDGFYGYTFGSGTRLTVV.

This sequence joins TRBV4-1 and TRBJ2-5; 8 positions match TRBD1. The V gene's germline CDR1 is MGHRA and CDR2 YSYEKL. The CDR3 has 15 residues. V was pared by 4 bases and J by 9 bases, with 13 bases of the junction left unmatched. This CDR3 reads CASSPMDRDGRAQYF. CDR3 bases: TGCGCCAGCAGCCCTATGGACAGGGATGGGCGGGCCCAGTACTTC.

CDR3 sequence (DNA): TGTGCCAGCAGCTTAAATCAGGGAAGCACAGATACGCAGTATTTT. Its translation: CASSLNQGSTDTQYF. The V and J genes are TRBV11-2 and TRBJ2-3; D is possibly TRBD1 (5 bases). V lost 2 bases and J 0 bases, leaving 9 bases between the germline ends. Looked up from germline, CDR1 is SGHAT and CDR2 is FQNNGV. The CDR3 totals 15 residues.

This chain links TRBV28 with TRBJ2-2; TRBD1 is a possible D gene (5 bases). The CDR3 covers 13 residues. The germline V gene encodes CDR1 MDHEN and CDR2 SYDVKM. Between the trimmed V and J ends, which lost 7 bases and 5 bases, there was a span of 11 bases. CDR3 loop: CASTYRGTGELFF. CDR3 in DNA: TGTGCCAGCACCTATAGGGGAACCGGGGAGCTGTTTTTT.

The CDR3 loop reads CASSFRTNEKLFF. The CDR3, as DNA: TGTGCCAGCAGTTTCCGGACTAATGAAAAACTGTTTTTT. The chain links TRBV28 to TRBJ1-4; no definite D call. Looked up from germline, CDR1 is MDHEN and CDR2 is SYDVKM. CDR3 length equals 13 residues. V was cut by 3 bases and J by 2 bases, with 4 bases left in between.

This clone was counted between two and nine times. J is TRBJ1-5 and V is TRBV2; no reliable D call. Trimming stripped 6 bases from V and 2 bases from J, with 8 bases between. Looked up from germline, CDR1 is SNHLY and CDR2 is FYNNEI. The length of the CDR3 is 13 residues. The CDR3, as DNA: TGTGCCAGCAGGTGGACGGGCAATCAGCCCCAGCATTTT. Residues: CASRWTGNQPQHF.

V usage is TRBV27 and J usage is TRBJ2-3; possibly TRBD2 for D (6 bases). V was clipped by 6 bases and J by 2 bases, with 15 bases between them. The CDR3 is 15 residues long. Germline V gene lookup returns CDR1 MNHEY and CDR2 SMNVEV (reference sequence). CDR3 DNA: TGTGCCAGCAGGACCGCGGGGCCATCCACAGATACGCAGTATTTT. It is translated as CASRTAGPSTDTQYF.

The chain employs TRBV7-2 and TRBJ2-5; TRBD2 aligns across 12 bases. Germline lookup yields CDR1 SGHTA and CDR2 FQGNSA. The CDR3 has 16 residues. The V gene end was trimmed by 5 bases and the J gene end by 0 bases; junction bases not matched to a gene: 4. CDR3 in DNA: TGTGCCAGCAGCCCCGGACTAGCGGGACACCAAGAGACCCAGTACTTC. Protein product: CASSPGLAGHQETQYF.

This clone was detected once. The chain recombines TRBV29-1 with TRBJ2-2; TRBD1 matches 9 bases. In germline, CDR1 is SQVTM, CDR2 ANQGSEA. This CDR3 region has 13 residues. J was trimmed by 7 bases and V by 7 bases; bases with no gene match: 7. The CDR3 DNA is TGCAGCGGAGGACAGGGGTGGGGCGGGGAGCTGTTTTTT. Translating gives CSGGQGWGGELFF.

V and J are TRBV10-3 and TRBJ2-7, with D maybe TRBD2 (6 bases). This CDR3 has 14 residues. Germline-derived CDR1 and CDR2 are ENHRY and SYGVKD. V was clipped by 7 bases and J by 3 bases, with 16 bases between them. The CDR3 here is CAIKREASDYEQYF. Here the CDR3 DNA reads TGTGCCATCAAAAGGGAGGCTAGCGACTACGAGCAGTACTTC.

A single count supports this clone. The V call is TRBV7-2, the J call TRBJ1-2; maybe TRBD1 (6 bases). Germline V gene data show CDR1 as SGHTA and CDR2 as FQGNSA. This CDR3 contains 14 residues. Trimming shortened V by 0 bases and J by 4 bases, and 9 bases separated the two germline ends. CDR3 DNA sequence: TGTGCCAGCAGCTTAGCGGGGGGCCTCTATGGCTACACCTTC. Residues: CASSLAGGLYGYTF.

The chain is built from TRBV5-1 and TRBJ2-2; 8 bases are shared with TRBD2. This CDR3 is built from 16 residues. CDR1 is SGHRS and CDR2 is YFSETQ in the germline V gene. Unmatched junction bases numbered 12, after V lost 4 bases and J lost 7 bases. The CDR3 DNA follows: TGCGCCAGCAGCGATTTGGCGGGAGGAATGGACGGGGAGCTGTTTTTT. Its protein is CASSDLAGGMDGELFF.

J is TRBJ2-1 and V is TRBV5-8, with D maybe TRBD2 (5 bases). V shed 1 base and J shed 11 bases, with 7 bases lying between them. The CDR3 has 11 amino acids. CDR1 SGHTS and CDR2 YDEGEE come from the germline V gene. The CDR3 sequence: CASSLTSQQFF. CDR3 DNA sequence: TGTGCCAGCAGCTTGACTAGTCAGCAGTTCTTC.

This chain links TRBV7-8 with TRBJ1-1, with TRBD1 identical over 9 bases. The V gene's germline CDR1 is SGHVS and CDR2 FQNEAQ. V shed 3 bases and J 0 bases; nucleotides not matched to a gene: 2. CDR3 length: 15 amino acids. CDR3 DNA: TGTGCCAGCAGCTTTGGGACAGGGCTGAACACTGAAGCTTTCTTT. Residues: CASSFGTGLNTEAFF.

CDR3 sequence reads: CASSIRPHQPQHF. In DNA form, the CDR3 reads TGTGCCAGTAGTATCAGGCCACATCAGCCCCAGCATTTT. The rearrangement links TRBV19 to TRBJ1-5, with D uncertain. V lost 3 bases and J lost 5, with 8 bases in between. The CDR3 contains 13 residues. Germline CDR1 and CDR2: LNHDA and SQIVND (reference sequence).

This clone was recorded a few times. The genes are TRBV10-3 and TRBJ2-5, with D unresolved. Deletions cut 0 bases from V and 3 bases from J, with 5 bases between. This CDR3 has 13 residues. Germline assignment: CDR1 ENHRY and CDR2 SYGVKD. The CDR3 DNA sequence: TGTGCCATCAGTGAGTCGGCCGAAGAGACCCAGTACTTC. As protein: CAISESAEETQYF.

V gene TRBV6-6 combines with J gene TRBJ1-2; TRBD1 agrees at 7 bases. Trimming removed 5 bases from V and 3 bases from J; junction bases left unmatched: 9. The CDR3 runs 15 residues. Germline V gives CDR1 MNHNY, CDR2 SVGAGI (reference sequence). CDR3 region: CASSPRQGVYYGYTF. Written as DNA, the CDR3 is TGTGCCAGCAGTCCCCGACAGGGAGTTTACTATGGCTACACCTTC.

This clone occurred once. The chain recombines TRBV2 with TRBJ2-7, with D tentatively TRBD1 (6 bases). This CDR3 spans 13 amino acids. Deletions cut 5 bases from V and 4 bases from J, with 12 bases between. The germline V gene has CDR1 SNHLY and CDR2 FYNNEI. The CDR3 protein is CASSLARGYEQYF. As DNA, the CDR3 is TGTGCCAGCAGTTTGGCCAGGGGTTACGAGCAGTACTTC.